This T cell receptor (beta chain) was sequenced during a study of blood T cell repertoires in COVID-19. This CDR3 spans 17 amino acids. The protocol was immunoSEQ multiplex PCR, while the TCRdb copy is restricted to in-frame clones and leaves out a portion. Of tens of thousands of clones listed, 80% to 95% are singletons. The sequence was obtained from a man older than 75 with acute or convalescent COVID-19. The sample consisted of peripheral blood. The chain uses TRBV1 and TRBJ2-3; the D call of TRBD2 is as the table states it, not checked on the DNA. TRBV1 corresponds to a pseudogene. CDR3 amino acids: CTSSQEAQLAVTDTQYF. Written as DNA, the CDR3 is TGCACCAGCAGCCAAGAGGCTCAACTAGCGGTTACCGATACGCAGTATTTT.